The 11 T cell receptor beta chains below come from one sample, sequenced in a study of human T cells and chemical hapten exposure. Time point described: pre-sensitization, week 0. Documented treatment: therapeutic diphenylcyclopropenone sensitization with weekly scalp DPC. TCRdb re-called the RACE reads with MiXCR, one entry per CDR3 protein. The repertoire holds 60,000 to 80,000 distinct CDR3 sequences, about 7% seen once, with under 2% in the top ten. The material was whole blood, obtained in connection with sensitization to the hapten diphenylcyclopropenone (DPC). The receptors here all came from a woman in her 30s with alopecia areata. Some clones in this sample may be carry-over from other donors' samples.

This chain connects TRBV18 to TRBJ2-7, with D perhaps TRBD1 (7 bases). V lost 6 bases, J lost 3 bases, and 15 bases lay in between. This CDR3 region has 14 residues. Germline V gene lookup returns CDR1 KGHSH and CDR2 LQKENI. The CDR3 DNA sequence: TGTGCCAGCTCCGCGGGGACAGTCCACTACGAGCAGTACTTC. Translating gives CASSAGTVHYEQYF. Based on the CDR3 plus reference TRBV18 and TRBJ2-7, the full variable domain is NAGVMQNPRHLVRRRGQEARLRCSPMKGHSHVYWYRQLPEEGLKFMVYLQKENIIDESGMPKERFSAEFPKEGPSILRIQQVVRGDSAAYFCASSAGTVHYEQYFGPGTRLTVT.

This clonotype was found many times. This chain connects TRBV5-1 to TRBJ2-5, with 7 bases aligning to TRBD1. The CDR3 length is 15 residues. Trimming removed 5 bases from V and 2 bases from J; junction bases left unmatched: 9. Germline CDR1 and CDR2: SGHRS and YFSETQ. The CDR3 DNA reads as TGCGCCAGCAGGAGAACCGGGACAGATCAAGAGACCCAGTACTTC. Amino acids: CASRRTGTDQETQYF.

This clonotype was seen many times. The chain carries TRBV20-1 and TRBJ2-1, with no clear D. V shed 1 base and J shed 3 bases, with 4 bases lying between them. The CDR3 sequence is 12 residues long. CDR1 and CDR2 (germline): DFQATT, SNEGSKA (reference sequence). The DNA of the CDR3 is TGCAGTGCTAGAGGGGACTACAATGAGCAGTTCTTC. It is translated as CSARGDYNEQFF.

This clonotype was seen ten or more times. The chain recombines TRBV7-9 with TRBJ1-1; D gene ambiguous. V shed 5 bases and J shed 10 bases, with 14 bases lying between them. Germline CDR1 SEHNR, CDR2 FQNEAQ (reference sequence). CDR3 length: 12 amino acids. Written as DNA, the CDR3 is TGTGCCAGCAGCCCGGACGGCGGTGTAGCTTTCTTT. Translation gives CASSPDGGVAFF.

This clonotype came up many times. The J gene is TRBJ1-2, the V gene TRBV10-3; 7 bases are shared with TRBD1. V gave up 2 bases and J gave up 3 bases; unmatched junction bases: 9. Looked up from germline, CDR1 is ENHRY and CDR2 is SYGVKD. The CDR3 spans 16 residues. The CDR3 here is CAISERGDSDYYGYTF. CDR3 DNA sequence: TGTGCCATCAGTGAGCGGGGGGACAGCGATTACTATGGCTACACCTTC.

This clonotype was picked up many times. V gene TRBV6-1 combines with J gene TRBJ1-4, with D tentatively TRBD1 (6 bases). Trimming left V 2 bases short and J 9 bases short, with 16 bases between. Germline V CDR1 and CDR2: MNHNS, SASEGT. CDR3 length: 15 residues. CDR3 coding DNA: TGTGCCAGCAGTGAATTGCGGGGGCCGGAACAAAAACTGTTTTTT. Its protein is CASSELRGPEQKLFF.

This clonotype has a count of ten or more. The CDR3 is CASSPLAGTDTQYF. DNA for the CDR3: TGTGCCAGCAGTCCACTAGCGGGGACAGATACGCAGTATTTT. The chain carries TRBV27 and TRBJ2-3; the match to TRBD2 covers 10 bases. The ends lost 5 bases at V and 3 bases at J; junction bases unmatched: 2. The CDR3 spans 14 residues. In germline, CDR1 is MNHEY, CDR2 SMNVEV (reference sequence).

This clonotype appeared a few times. The genes are TRBV28 and TRBJ1-2, with TRBD1 matching 10 bases. This CDR3 contains 17 residues. The junction had 12 bases not matched to a gene; V was cut back by 3 bases and J by 5 bases. The V gene's germline CDR1 is MDHEN and CDR2 SYDVKM. In DNA, the CDR3 is TGTGCCAGCAGTTTGGGGGCCGGGACAGGGGTACGATATGGCTACACCTTC. Protein: CASSLGAGTGVRYGYTF.

The CDR3 is CAWNNRGGATNEKLFF. The CDR3 nucleotides are TGTGCCTGGAATAACAGGGGAGGGGCAACTAATGAAAAACTGTTTTTT. The chain uses TRBV30 and TRBJ1-4; TRBD1 agrees at 7 bases. V lost 4 bases to trimming and J lost 0 bases; unmatched junction nucleotides: 8. The CDR3 covers 16 residues. The germline V gene encodes CDR1 GTSNPN and CDR2 SVGIG (reference sequence).

This clonotype appeared many times. A read error may produce the germline difference seen at one junction end. V and J are TRBV2 and TRBJ1-4; a weak D match, TRBD1 (5 bases). The CDR3 consists of 14 residues. The V gene's germline CDR1 is SNHLY and CDR2 FYNNEI. The CDR3 region has the DNA TGTGCCAGCATTGAACGGGGCCCCGGGGAAAAACTGTTTTTT. As protein: CASIERGPGEKLFF.

The V gene is TRBV11-3, the J gene TRBJ1-1; D is uncertain. The CDR3 is made up of 16 amino acids. The V end was cut by 1 base, the J end by 0 bases, with 12 bases between. Germline V gene data show CDR1 as SGHNT and CDR2 as YENEEA. CDR3 residues: CASSLGSGRMNTEAFF. The CDR3 DNA reads TGTGCCAGCAGCTTAGGGTCCGGGAGAATGAACACTGAAGCTTTCTTT.